This entry concerns a single T cell receptor (beta chain). The repertoire was sequenced with immunoSEQ multiplex PCR; TCRdb's copy has only in-frame clones and lacks some. The table lists roughly 710,000 clones, over 75% of them singletons, with around 0.01% in the top ten. This sample was taken from a study of shared T cell receptors in the human thymus. The CDR3 sequence is 17 residues long. With 0 bases clipped from V and 8 bases from J, the junction kept 12 bases outside the gene matches. Germline assignment: CDR1 MGHRA and CDR2 YSYEKL. These sequences were also reported in another study, on human thymus T cells. From that study: Thymus pieces cut out during corrective heart surgery were the tissue that was used. Apparent bias marked the V and J gene usage of thymic and blood repertoires. Related research described strongly overlapping thymic repertoires in unrelated people.

The origin of this receptor is a girl under three years old with a congenital heart defect. Sequencing was carried out using thymocytes. V usage is TRBV4-1 and J usage is TRBJ2-1, with TRBD2 matching over 8 bases. The CDR3 nucleotides read TGCGCCAGCAGCCAAGATTTAACCGGGGGGGGCTATCATGAGCAGTTCTTC. It is translated as CASSQDLTGGGYHEQFF.